The 14 T cell receptor beta chains listed next were all sequenced from one sample in a study of blood T cell repertoires in COVID-19. TCRdb keeps only in-frame clones here, not all; method: immunoSEQ multiplex PCR. There are approximately 70,000 clones in the sample; over 75% occur only once, and 5.1% lies in the top ten. The sample taken for sequencing was peripheral blood. The receptors were sampled from a human donor in a cohort sampled during active COVID-19.

This chain links TRBV15 with TRBJ2-1; 7 bases fit TRBD1. This CDR3 is 13 amino acids long. The junction had 8 bases not matched to a gene; V was cut back by 6 bases and J by 9 bases. CDR1 and CDR2 from the germline V gene are LNHNV and YYDKDF (reference sequence). The CDR3 DNA sequence: TGTGCCACCAGGAGGGACAGTGGCAGTGAGCAGTTCTTC. This translates into CATRRDSGSEQFF.

The chain uses TRBV6-4 and TRBJ1-5; D call uncertain. V shed 4 bases and J shed 4 bases, with 8 bases lying between them. Germline CDR1 MRHNA, CDR2 SNTAGT. This CDR3 spans 13 amino acids. The CDR3 DNA is TGTGCCAGCAGTGTAGAGGGAAATCAGCCCCAGCATTTT. Translation: CASSVEGNQPQHF.

The chain carries TRBV5-1 and TRBJ2-3; D ambiguous. Trimming pared 0 bases from V and 5 bases from J, leaving 7 bases between. The germline V gene has CDR1 SGHRS and CDR2 YFSETQ. The CDR3 contains 13 residues. Written as DNA, the CDR3 is TGCGCCAGCAGCTTGGCCGCGGAAGATACGCAGTATTTT. Translated: CASSLAAEDTQYF.

The V and J genes are TRBV5-1 and TRBJ2-7; 8 bases match TRBD2. The CDR3 loop spans 14 amino acids. V trimming: 4 bases; J trimming: 2 bases; junction bases outside the gene matches: 5. CDR1 is SGHRS and CDR2 is YFSETQ in the germline V gene. The CDR3 DNA reads TGCGCCAGCAGCATCGAGCGGGAGACCTACGAGCAGTACTTC. Amino acid sequence: CASSIERETYEQYF.

V gene TRBV6-4 combines with J gene TRBJ1-1; the D gene is possibly TRBD1 (5 bases). CDR1 and CDR2 from the germline V gene are MRHNA and SNTAGT. The CDR3 has 14 amino acids. Trimming pared 0 bases from V and 6 bases from J, leaving 11 bases between. CDR3 sequence reads: CASSDSAREAEAFF. As DNA, the CDR3 is TGTGCCAGCAGTGACTCGGCCAGGGAGGCTGAAGCTTTCTTT.

This chain joins TRBV29-1 and TRBJ2-5; unclear D gene. Trimming cost V 1 base and J 3 bases, with 6 bases left between them. Germline CDR1 SQVTM, CDR2 ANQGSEA. The CDR3 is made up of 12 amino acids. CDR3 DNA sequence: TGCAGCGTTGAAGTCCTCGAAGAGACCCAGTACTTC. This gives the protein CSVEVLEETQYF.

The genes are TRBV7-9 and TRBJ1-3; D is undetermined. There are 14 residues in the CDR3. The germline V gene has CDR1 SEHNR and CDR2 FQNEAQ (reference sequence). Trimming shortened V by 3 bases and J by 0 bases, and 6 bases separated the two germline ends. The DNA of the CDR3 is TGTGCCAGCAGCTTGACATCCTCTGGAAACACCATATATTTT. Encoded protein: CASSLTSSGNTIYF.

The chain employs TRBV28 and TRBJ2-1, with a weak D call TRBD2 (7 bases). Germline V gene lookup returns CDR1 MDHEN and CDR2 SYDVKM. V dropped 10 bases and J dropped 8 bases, with 18 bases sitting between them. The CDR3 runs 13 residues. The CDR3 sequence: CATIGGASDEQFF. In nucleotides, the CDR3 is TGTGCCACAATTGGGGGGGCGTCCGATGAGCAGTTCTTC.

This chain uses TRBV6-6 with TRBJ2-2; D is perhaps TRBD1 (7 bases). CDR3 size: 15 residues. With 6 bases removed from V and 3 bases from J, the gap between germline ends came to 14 bases. Germline-derived CDR1 and CDR2 are MNHNY and SVGAGI (reference sequence). CDR3: CASRVAGQYTGELFF. The CDR3 nucleotides read TGTGCCAGCAGGGTCGCGGGACAGTACACCGGGGAGCTGTTTTTT.

The CDR3 sequence is CASSVLGEASPLHF. The CDR3 DNA is TGTGCCAGCAGTGTGCTCGGGGAAGCTTCACCCCTCCACTTT. The rearrangement uses TRBV2 and TRBJ1-6; D not certain. Trimming shortened V by 4 bases and J by 9 bases, and 13 bases separated the two germline ends. The CDR3 loop spans 14 amino acids. Germline V gene lookup returns CDR1 SNHLY and CDR2 FYNNEI.

The genes are TRBV9 and TRBJ1-1; D is ambiguous. V dropped 0 bases and J dropped 6 bases, with 18 bases sitting between them. The CDR3 covers 16 residues. CDR1 and CDR2 from the germline V gene are SGDLS and YYNGEE. The CDR3 coding sequence is TGTGCCAGCAGCGTAGGAGGGTCCGGGGTAATCGCTGAAGCTTTCTTT. It encodes CASSVGGSGVIAEAFF.

This clone was observed a single time. The V call is TRBV5-1, the J call TRBJ2-2, with TRBD2 identical over 8 bases. Germline V CDR1 and CDR2: SGHRS, YFSETQ. The length of the CDR3 is 16 residues. The junction had 12 bases not matched to a gene; V was cut back by 7 bases and J by 4 bases. CDR3 residues: CASRSSGGVGTGELFF. CDR3 DNA: TGCGCCAGCCGCTCAAGCGGGGGCGTGGGCACCGGGGAGCTGTTTTTT.

This chain joins TRBV2 and TRBJ2-5; a weak D match, TRBD1 (6 bases). This CDR3 is built from 13 residues. V lost 7 bases to trimming and J lost 3 bases, with 12 bases between them. Per the germline V gene, CDR1 is SNHLY and CDR2 is FYNNEI. CDR3 nucleotides: TGTGCCAGCATAGGGGGAGCAGAAGAGACCCAGTACTTC. This encodes CASIGGAEETQYF. The complete variable domain, with remaining parts taken from reference TRBV2 and TRBJ2-5, reads EPEVTQTPSHQVTQMGQEVILRCVPISNHLYFYWYRQILGQKVEFLVSFYNNEISEKSEIFDDQFSVERPDGSNFTLKIRSTKLEDSAMYFCASIGGAEETQYFGPGTRLLVL.

The chain links TRBV3-1 (or the pseudogene TRBV3-2) to TRBJ1-4, with a weak D call TRBD1 (5 bases). In germline, CDR1 is LGHDT, CDR2 YNNKEL (reference sequence). The CDR3 runs to 16 residues. The V gene lost 2 bases and the J gene lost 8 bases, with 18 bases spanning the gap. This CDR3 reads CASSQRGGANMEKLFF. The DNA for the CDR3 is TGTGCCAGCAGCCAACGGGGCGGGGCCAATATGGAAAAACTGTTTTTT.